This T cell receptor beta chain was profiled in a study of shared clonotypes between healthy human individuals. Study details: Donor composition was two women and a few men, aged 18 to 49. Study-wide results and caveats: Shared clonotypes: 4.5% to 6.5% naive CD4, about 3.3% naive CD8, less than 2.5% memory CD4, more than 0.3% memory CD8. Represented diversity, genetic and exposure-history alike, was limited by few donors.

Method: immunoSEQ multiplex PCR; TCRdb's copy keeps in-frame clones and lacks some. The table includes some 2,400,000 clones, around 95% detected once. A word on this clone: Its antigen remains unknown. This same CDR3 is encoded by further DNA sequences in the sample.

The study separated CD4+ cells into CD45RA+ naive and CD45RA-negative memory subsets. Germline assignment: CDR1 MNHEY and CDR2 SVGAGI. CDR3 length equals 14 residues. The V segment lost 0 bases and the J segment 3 bases; nucleotides outside the gene matches: 0. The clonotype comes from a man between 18 and 35 years old in good health. J is TRBJ2-3 and V is TRBV6-5, with 7 positions matching TRBD1. The sample was naive CD4+ T cells sorted from blood. The subset: CD45RA+ positively selected. Here the CDR3 reads CASSYSTGTDTQYF. The CDR3 nucleotides are TGTGCCAGCAGTTACTCGACAGGGACAGATACGCAGTATTTT.